These 18 T cell receptor beta chains were all obtained from the same sample, sequenced in a study of identical twins (dated by TCRdb to between 2015 and 2016). Libraries were prepared through 5' RACE. Data came from an Illumina HiSeq 2000. The public reads were reanalyzed by TCRdb: fastp trimming at Q25, MiXCR alignment, in-frame beta chains only. One record per CDR3 amino acid sequence lists the most common genes and DNA. This sample is represented by roughly 570,000 distinct CDR3 sequences; over 8.5% of them were singletons. The ten largest clones take up approximately 3.2% of the sample. This same sample was also part of a study on yellow fever vaccine responses in identical twins.

The sequenced material came from PBMCs. These receptor sequences come from a woman aged 18-35 years in good health.

There are many counts of this clonotype. The genes are TRBV27 and TRBJ2-2; TRBD2 might be the D (6 bases). The length of the CDR3 is 16 residues. The germline V gene encodes CDR1 MNHEY and CDR2 SMNVEV (reference sequence). Trimming stripped 7 bases from V and 8 bases from J, with 23 bases between. CDR3 DNA sequence: TGTGCCAGCAAACCCTTCGTATCCAGGGAGGCAGGGGAGCTGTTTTTT. It yields the protein CASKPFVSREAGELFF.

A note on this clonotype: A read error is possible here, since a much larger clone lies one base away. The chain employs TRBV7-9 and TRBJ1-1; the D is unclear. The CDR3 length is 13 residues. Germline V gives CDR1 SEHNR, CDR2 FQNEAQ (reference sequence). V gave up 5 bases and J gave up 5 bases, with 12 bases separating them. CDR3 sequence (DNA): TGTGCCAGCAGCCACCAGGAAAGGACTGAAGCTTTCTTT. Residues: CASSHQERTEAFF.

This clonotype was counted only a few times. The chain links TRBV7-8 to TRBJ1-4; D uncertain. Germline V gene lookup returns CDR1 SGHVS and CDR2 FQNEAQ. The CDR3 contains 16 residues. The ends were cut back, 5 bases at V and 8 bases at J, with 21 bases in the middle. CDR3 sequence reads: CASSLTGRAVTEKLFF. As DNA, the CDR3 is TGTGCCAGCAGCCTCACTGGGCGGGCAGTTACGGAAAAACTGTTTTTT.

The rearrangement uses TRBV6-1 and TRBJ2-7; 11 bases align to TRBD1. Germline V lookup: CDR1 MNHNS, CDR2 SASEGT. With 6 bases clipped from V and 3 bases from J, the junction kept 4 bases outside the gene matches. CDR3 length: 14 amino acids. CDR3 loop: CASRPDRGLYEQYF. For the CDR3, the DNA is TGTGCCAGCAGGCCGGACAGGGGGCTCTACGAGCAGTACTTC.

The chain is built from TRBV29-1 and TRBJ2-7; D possibly corresponds to TRBD1 (6 bases). The CDR3 is made up of 16 amino acids. Germline CDR1 reads SQVTM; CDR2 reads ANQGSEA. Trimming removed 4 bases at V and 3 bases at J, with 22 bases between. Here the CDR3 reads CSVGTSGTWRNYEQYF. CDR3 in DNA: TGCAGCGTTGGGACGTCCGGGACATGGAGAAACTACGAGCAGTACTTC.

The V call is TRBV7-2, the J call TRBJ2-5; TRBD1 matches at 7 bases. Germline assignment: CDR1 SGHTA and CDR2 FQGNSA. The junction had 6 bases not matched to a gene; V was cut back by 5 bases and J by 0 bases. CDR3 size: 15 residues. Here the CDR3 reads CASSTQTGNQETQYF. CDR3 bases: TGTGCCAGCAGCACCCAGACAGGGAACCAAGAGACCCAGTACTTC.

This clonotype showed up many times. One end of the junction varies from germline; a read error may be responsible. This chain uses TRBV30 with TRBJ1-5; TRBD1 might be the D (5 bases). Germline loops: CDR1 GTSNPN, CDR2 SVGIG (reference sequence). CDR3 length equals 14 residues. The CDR3 nucleotides are TGTGCCTGGAGTGGTCAGGGATCGAGGCAGCCCCAGCGTTTT. Translation gives CAWSGQGSRQPQRF.

At least ten counts were recorded for this clonotype. This sequence joins TRBV15 and TRBJ2-1; 8 bases are shared with TRBD1. V trimming: 0 bases; J trimming: 8 bases; junction bases outside the gene matches: 6. Germline V gene data show CDR1 as LNHNV and CDR2 as YYDKDF (reference sequence). This CDR3 is 15 amino acids long. Written as DNA, the CDR3 is TGTGCCACCAGCAGAGATATCCAGGGGGCAGATGAGCAGTTCTTC. Its translation is CATSRDIQGADEQFF.

This clonotype was counted a few times. V gene TRBV6-2 or TRBV6-3 combines with J gene TRBJ2-1; D perhaps matches TRBD1 (5 bases). The germline gives CDR1 MNHEY, CDR2 SVGEGT. The V and J ends lost 6 bases and 5 bases respectively, with 11 bases between them. This CDR3 is built from 13 residues. CDR3 sequence (DNA): TGTGCCAGCAGCCCAGGGTATCACAATGAGCAGTTCTTC. As protein: CASSPGYHNEQFF.

The rearrangement joins TRBV20-1 to TRBJ2-2, with 8 bases lining up with TRBD1. This CDR3 has 15 amino acids. V gave up 2 bases and J gave up 6 bases; unmatched junction bases: 8. CDR1 is DFQATT, CDR2 SNEGSKA, per germline (reference sequence). CDR3 residues: CSARNTGGLPGELFF. CDR3 DNA sequence: TGCAGTGCTAGAAACACAGGGGGGTTGCCCGGGGAGCTGTTTTTT.

This clonotype was counted between two and nine times. This chain joins TRBV15 and TRBJ2-1, with D maybe TRBD2 (6 bases). CDR1 and CDR2 (germline): LNHNV, YYDKDF (reference sequence). The CDR3 loop spans 15 amino acids. V lost 5 bases, J lost 3 bases, and 14 bases lay in between. For the CDR3, the DNA is TGTGCCACCAGCCCTGGAGGGCCGAACTACAATGAGCAGTTCTTC. Translated: CATSPGGPNYNEQFF.

Ten or more counts support this clonotype. The genes are TRBV12-3 or TRBV12-4 and TRBJ2-7; no clear D gene. Trimming left V 4 bases short and J 5 bases short, with 12 bases between. The CDR3 has 13 residues. CDR3 loop: CASSSPTRHEQYF. Written as DNA, the CDR3 is TGTGCCAGCAGTTCCCCAACCAGACACGAGCAGTACTTC.

This clonotype was found a few times. This CDR3 reads CATSEGSGRVSDTQYF. The CDR3 nucleotides are TGTGCCACCAGTGAAGGTAGCGGGAGGGTTTCAGATACGCAGTATTTT. V gene TRBV24-1 combines with J gene TRBJ2-3; the match to TRBD2 covers 11 bases. V dropped 4 bases and J dropped 4; count of bases not matched to a gene: 6. The CDR3 loop spans 16 amino acids. The germline CDR1 and CDR2 sequences are KGHDR and SFDVKD.

About this clonotype: A much larger clone differs from this one at a single base, so this may be a read error. The V call is TRBV6-1, the J call TRBJ2-3, with TRBD2 matching over 7 bases. The germline CDR1 and CDR2 sequences are MNHNS and SASEGT. The CDR3 totals 15 residues. The CDR3 loop is CTSRSMAGGTDTQYF. The CDR3 DNA reads as TGTACCAGCAGGTCCATGGCGGGGGGCACAGATACGCAGTATTTT.

This chain uses TRBV6-5 with TRBJ1-1; perhaps TRBD1 as D (5 bases). This CDR3 is 14 amino acids long. Germline CDR1 and CDR2: MNHEY and SVGAGI. The germline V and J ends were trimmed by 1 base and 4 bases, with 10 bases remaining between them. Here the CDR3 reads CASSYYPGRTEAFF. CDR3 DNA: TGTGCCAGCAGTTACTATCCGGGACGCACTGAAGCTTTCTTT.

The genes are TRBV2 and TRBJ2-7; TRBD1 aligns across 7 bases. The CDR3 sequence is 14 residues long. The V segment lost 6 bases and the J segment 3 bases; nucleotides outside the gene matches: 8. The germline CDR1 and CDR2 sequences are SNHLY and FYNNEI. The chain's CDR3 is CASSATGIIYEQYF. In DNA, the CDR3 is TGTGCCAGCAGCGCGACAGGGATTATCTACGAGCAGTACTTC.

At least ten counts were recorded for this clonotype. This chain links TRBV11-2 with TRBJ2-3; TRBD2 agrees at 11 bases. The CDR3 sequence is 17 residues long. Germline V gives CDR1 SGHAT, CDR2 FQNNGV. V shed 0 bases and J 6 bases; nucleotides not matched to a gene: 8. The CDR3 bases are TGTGCCAGCAGCTTAGACGTACTAGCGGGAGTTATGGATACGCAGTATTTT. It translates to CASSLDVLAGVMDTQYF.

The V gene is TRBV5-1, the J gene TRBJ2-1; 16 nucleotides agree with TRBD2. The germline V gene encodes CDR1 SGHRS and CDR2 YFSETQ. The V and J ends lost 6 bases and 9 bases, in that order; junction bases with no gene match: 6. The length of the CDR3 is 15 residues. Here the CDR3 reads CASTPGTSGGGEQFF. In DNA, the CDR3 is TGCGCCAGCACCCCCGGGACTAGCGGGGGGGGTGAGCAGTTCTTC.